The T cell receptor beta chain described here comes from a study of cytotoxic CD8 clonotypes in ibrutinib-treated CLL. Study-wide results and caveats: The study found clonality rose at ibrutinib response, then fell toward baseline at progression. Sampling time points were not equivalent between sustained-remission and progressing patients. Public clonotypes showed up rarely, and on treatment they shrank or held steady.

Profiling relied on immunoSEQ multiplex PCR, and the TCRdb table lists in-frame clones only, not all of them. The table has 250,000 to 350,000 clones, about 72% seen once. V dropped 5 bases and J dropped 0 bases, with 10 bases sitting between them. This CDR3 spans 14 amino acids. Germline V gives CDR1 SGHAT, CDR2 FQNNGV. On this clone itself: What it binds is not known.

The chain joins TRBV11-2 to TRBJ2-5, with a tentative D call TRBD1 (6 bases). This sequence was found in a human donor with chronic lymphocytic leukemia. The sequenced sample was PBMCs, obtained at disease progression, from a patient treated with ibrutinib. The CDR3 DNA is TGTGCCAGCAGCCCCACAGGGTACCAAGAGACCCAGTACTTC. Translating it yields CASSPTGYQETQYF.